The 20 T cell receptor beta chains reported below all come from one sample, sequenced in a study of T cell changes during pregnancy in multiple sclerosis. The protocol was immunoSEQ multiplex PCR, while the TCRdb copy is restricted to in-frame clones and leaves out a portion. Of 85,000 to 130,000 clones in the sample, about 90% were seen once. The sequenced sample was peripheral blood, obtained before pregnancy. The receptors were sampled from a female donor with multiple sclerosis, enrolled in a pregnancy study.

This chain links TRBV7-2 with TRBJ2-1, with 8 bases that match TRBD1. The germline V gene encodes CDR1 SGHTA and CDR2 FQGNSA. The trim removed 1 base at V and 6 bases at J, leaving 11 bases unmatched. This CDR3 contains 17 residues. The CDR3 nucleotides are TGTGCCAGCAGCTTAGGGGTCTGGACAGGGTTTACCAATGAGCAGTTCTTC. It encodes CASSLGVWTGFTNEQFF.

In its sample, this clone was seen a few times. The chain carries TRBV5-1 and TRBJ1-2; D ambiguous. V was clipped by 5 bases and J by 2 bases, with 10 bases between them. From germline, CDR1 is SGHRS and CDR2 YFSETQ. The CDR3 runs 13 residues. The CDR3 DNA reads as TGCGCCAGCAGTCCGTCCCCGAACTATGGCTACACCTTC. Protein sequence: CASSPSPNYGYTF.

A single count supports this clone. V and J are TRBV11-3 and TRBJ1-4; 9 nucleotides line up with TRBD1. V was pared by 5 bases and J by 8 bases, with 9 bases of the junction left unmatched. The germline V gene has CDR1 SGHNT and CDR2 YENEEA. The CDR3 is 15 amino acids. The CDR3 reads CASSEGQGGEEKLFF. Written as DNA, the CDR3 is TGTGCCAGCAGCGAGGGACAGGGTGGGGAGGAAAAACTGTTTTTT.

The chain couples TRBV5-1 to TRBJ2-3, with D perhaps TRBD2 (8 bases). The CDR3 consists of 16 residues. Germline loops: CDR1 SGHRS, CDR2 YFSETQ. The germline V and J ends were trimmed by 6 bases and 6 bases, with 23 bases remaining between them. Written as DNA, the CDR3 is TGCGCCAGCACCCTGACGGGGGGGACAGTAGGTGATACGCAGTATTTT. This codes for CASTLTGGTVGDTQYF. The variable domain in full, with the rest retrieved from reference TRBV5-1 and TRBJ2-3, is KAGVTQTPRYLIKTRGQQVTLSCSPISGHRSVSWYQQTPGQGLQFLFEYFSETQRNKGNFPGRFSGRQFSNSRSEMNVSTLELGDSALYLCASTLTGGTVGDTQYFGPGTRLTVL.

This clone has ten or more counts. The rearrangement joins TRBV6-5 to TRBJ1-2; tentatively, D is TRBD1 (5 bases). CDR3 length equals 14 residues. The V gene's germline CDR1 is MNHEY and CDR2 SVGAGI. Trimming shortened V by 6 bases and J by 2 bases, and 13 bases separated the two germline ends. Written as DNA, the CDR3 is TGTGCCAGCAGATTGGGAGGGGTGAACTATGGCTACACCTTC. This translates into CASRLGGVNYGYTF.

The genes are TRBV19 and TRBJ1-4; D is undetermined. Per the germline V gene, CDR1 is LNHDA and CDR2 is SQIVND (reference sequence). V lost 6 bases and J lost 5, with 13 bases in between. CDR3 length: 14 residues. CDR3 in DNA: TGTGCCAGTAGGGAGGCAGGAGAGAATGAAAAACTGTTTTTT. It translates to CASREAGENEKLFF.

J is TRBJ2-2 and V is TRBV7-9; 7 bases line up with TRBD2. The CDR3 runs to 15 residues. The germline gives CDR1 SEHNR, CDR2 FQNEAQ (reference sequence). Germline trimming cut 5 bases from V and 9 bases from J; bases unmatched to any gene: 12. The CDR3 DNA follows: TGTGCCAGCAGCGGTCGGGGGGAGAGGATACGGGAGCTGTTTTTT. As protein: CASSGRGERIRELFF.

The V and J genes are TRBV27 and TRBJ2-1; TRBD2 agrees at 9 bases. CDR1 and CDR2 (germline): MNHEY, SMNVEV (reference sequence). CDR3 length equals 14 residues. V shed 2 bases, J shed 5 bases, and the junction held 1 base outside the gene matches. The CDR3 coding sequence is TGTGCCAGCAGTTTACGACTAGCGGACAATGAGCAGTTCTTC. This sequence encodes CASSLRLADNEQFF.

The CDR3 here is CASSEVPGVLLSEQFF. The CDR3 DNA follows: TGTGCCAGCAGTGAAGTGCCGGGAGTACTCTTAAGTGAGCAGTTCTTC. The chain links TRBV6-1 to TRBJ2-1; tentative D call: TRBD2 (6 bases). Germline assignment: CDR1 MNHNS and CDR2 SASEGT. CDR3 length: 16 residues. V dropped 1 base and J dropped 9 bases, with 19 bases sitting between them.

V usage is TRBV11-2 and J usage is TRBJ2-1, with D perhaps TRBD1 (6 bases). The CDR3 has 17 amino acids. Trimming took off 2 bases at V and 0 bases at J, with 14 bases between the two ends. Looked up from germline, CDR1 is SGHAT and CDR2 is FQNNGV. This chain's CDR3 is CASSLFVGANSYNEQFF. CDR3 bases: TGTGCCAGCAGCTTATTTGTGGGGGCAAACTCCTACAATGAGCAGTTCTTC.

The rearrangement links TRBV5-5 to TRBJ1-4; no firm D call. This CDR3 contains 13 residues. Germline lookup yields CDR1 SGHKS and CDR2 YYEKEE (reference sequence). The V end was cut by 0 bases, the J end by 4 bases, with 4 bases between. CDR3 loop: CASSLGSNEKLFF. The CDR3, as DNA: TGTGCCAGCAGCTTGGGGAGTAATGAAAAACTGTTTTTT.

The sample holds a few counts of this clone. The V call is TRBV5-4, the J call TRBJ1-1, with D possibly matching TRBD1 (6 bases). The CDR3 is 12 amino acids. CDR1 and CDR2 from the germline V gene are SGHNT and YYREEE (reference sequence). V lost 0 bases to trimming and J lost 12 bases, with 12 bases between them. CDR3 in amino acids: CASSLVGGRPFF. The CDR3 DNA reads TGTGCCAGCAGCTTGGTGGGGGGGCGTCCTTTCTTT.

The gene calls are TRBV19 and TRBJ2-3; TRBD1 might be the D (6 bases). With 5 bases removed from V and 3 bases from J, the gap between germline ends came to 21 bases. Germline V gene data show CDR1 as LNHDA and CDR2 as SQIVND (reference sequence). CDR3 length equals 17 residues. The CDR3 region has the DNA TGTGCCAGTAGTGGGTTTTTTTCAGGGGTCAGAACAGATACGCAGTATTTT. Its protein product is CASSGFFSGVRTDTQYF.

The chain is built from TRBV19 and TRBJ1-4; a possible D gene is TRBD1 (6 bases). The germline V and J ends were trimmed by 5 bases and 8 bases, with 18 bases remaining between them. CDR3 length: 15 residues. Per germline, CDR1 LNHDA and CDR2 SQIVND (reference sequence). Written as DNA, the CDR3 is TGTGCCAGTAGTTCCCTTGGGGGGGACACGGAAAAACTGTTTTTT. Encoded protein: CASSSLGGDTEKLFF.

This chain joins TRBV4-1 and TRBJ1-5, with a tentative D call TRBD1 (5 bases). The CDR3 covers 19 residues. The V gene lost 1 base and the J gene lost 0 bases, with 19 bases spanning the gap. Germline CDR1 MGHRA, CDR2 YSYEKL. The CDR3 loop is CASSQALKTVGHSNQPQHF. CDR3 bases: TGCGCCAGCAGCCAAGCACTAAAGACAGTCGGTCATAGCAATCAGCCCCAGCATTTT.

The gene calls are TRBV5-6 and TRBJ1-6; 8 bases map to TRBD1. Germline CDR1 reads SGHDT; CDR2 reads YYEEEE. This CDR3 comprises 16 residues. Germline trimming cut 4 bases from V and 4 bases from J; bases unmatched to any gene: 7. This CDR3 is CASSPGGARYNSPLHF. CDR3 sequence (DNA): TGTGCCAGCAGCCCAGGGGGCGCGAGATATAATTCACCCCTCCACTTT.

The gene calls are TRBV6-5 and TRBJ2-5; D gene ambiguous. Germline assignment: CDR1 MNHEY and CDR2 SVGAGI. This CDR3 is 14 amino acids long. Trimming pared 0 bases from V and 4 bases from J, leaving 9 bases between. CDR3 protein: CASSYSNSRETQYF. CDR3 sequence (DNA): TGTGCCAGCAGTTACTCGAATAGCAGAGAGACCCAGTACTTC.

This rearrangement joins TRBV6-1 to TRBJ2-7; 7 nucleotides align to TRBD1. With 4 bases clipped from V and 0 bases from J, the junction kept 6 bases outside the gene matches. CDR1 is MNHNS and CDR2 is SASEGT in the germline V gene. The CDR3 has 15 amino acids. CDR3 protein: CASSVWDSSSYEQYF. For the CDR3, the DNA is TGTGCCAGCAGTGTATGGGACAGCTCCTCCTACGAGCAGTACTTC.

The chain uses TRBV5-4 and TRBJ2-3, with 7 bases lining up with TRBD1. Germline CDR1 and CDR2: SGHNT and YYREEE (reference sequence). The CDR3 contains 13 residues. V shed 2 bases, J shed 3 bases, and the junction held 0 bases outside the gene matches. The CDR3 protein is CASSFRGTDTQYF. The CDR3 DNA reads TGTGCCAGCAGCTTCAGGGGGACAGATACGCAGTATTTT.

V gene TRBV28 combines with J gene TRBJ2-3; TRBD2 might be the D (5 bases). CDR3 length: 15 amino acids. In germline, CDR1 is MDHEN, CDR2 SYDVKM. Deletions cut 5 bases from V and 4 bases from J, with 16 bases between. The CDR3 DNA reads TGTGCCAGCAGTCCATCGGACTTAGGCGCAGATACGCAGTATTTT. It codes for CASSPSDLGADTQYF. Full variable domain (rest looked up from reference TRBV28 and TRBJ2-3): DVKVTQSSRYLVKRTGEKVFLECVQDMDHENMFWYRQDPGLGLRLIYFSYDVKMKEKGDIPEGYSVSREKKERFSLILESASTNQTSMYLCASSPSDLGADTQYFGPGTRLTVL.